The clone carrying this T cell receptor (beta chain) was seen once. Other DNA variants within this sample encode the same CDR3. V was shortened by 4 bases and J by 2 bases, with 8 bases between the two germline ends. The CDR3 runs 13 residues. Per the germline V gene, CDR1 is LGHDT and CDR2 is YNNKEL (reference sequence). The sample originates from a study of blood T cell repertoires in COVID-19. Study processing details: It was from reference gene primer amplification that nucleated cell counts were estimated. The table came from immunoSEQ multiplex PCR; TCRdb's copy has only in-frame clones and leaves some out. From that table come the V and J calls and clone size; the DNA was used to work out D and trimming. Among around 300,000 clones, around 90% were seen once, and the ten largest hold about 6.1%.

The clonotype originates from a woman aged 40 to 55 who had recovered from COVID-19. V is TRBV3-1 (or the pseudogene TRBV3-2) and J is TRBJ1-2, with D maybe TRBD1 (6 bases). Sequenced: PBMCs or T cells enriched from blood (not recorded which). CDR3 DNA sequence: TGTGCCAGCAGCCGGGGACAAAACTATGGCTACACCTTC. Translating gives CASSRGQNYGYTF.